The TCR beta chain under discussion was sequenced for a study of T cell clonality in common variable immunodeficiency. J was trimmed by 6 bases and V by 3 bases; bases with no gene match: 7. CDR1 is KGHSH, CDR2 LQKENI, per germline. This CDR3 has 14 amino acids. In the case of this clone: The read falls 3 residues short of the CDR3 end, and the missing part is taken from the germline J gene.

Assay: immunoSEQ multiplex PCR; the TCRdb copy retains only in-frame clones and omits some. The sample contains some 50,000 clones, none occurring once; about 1.8% lies in the top ten. Heparinized whole blood, about 5 to 8.5 ml, came from each donor. The chain has TRBV18 and TRBJ2-7, with TRBD1 identical over 8 bases. The sample taken for sequencing was peripheral blood mononuclear cells. The TCR comes from a person aged 18 to 75 in good health. CDR3 loop: CASSPSGQGAEQYF. The covered CDR3 bases are TGTGCCAGCTCACCTTCCGGACAGGGTGCCGAG.